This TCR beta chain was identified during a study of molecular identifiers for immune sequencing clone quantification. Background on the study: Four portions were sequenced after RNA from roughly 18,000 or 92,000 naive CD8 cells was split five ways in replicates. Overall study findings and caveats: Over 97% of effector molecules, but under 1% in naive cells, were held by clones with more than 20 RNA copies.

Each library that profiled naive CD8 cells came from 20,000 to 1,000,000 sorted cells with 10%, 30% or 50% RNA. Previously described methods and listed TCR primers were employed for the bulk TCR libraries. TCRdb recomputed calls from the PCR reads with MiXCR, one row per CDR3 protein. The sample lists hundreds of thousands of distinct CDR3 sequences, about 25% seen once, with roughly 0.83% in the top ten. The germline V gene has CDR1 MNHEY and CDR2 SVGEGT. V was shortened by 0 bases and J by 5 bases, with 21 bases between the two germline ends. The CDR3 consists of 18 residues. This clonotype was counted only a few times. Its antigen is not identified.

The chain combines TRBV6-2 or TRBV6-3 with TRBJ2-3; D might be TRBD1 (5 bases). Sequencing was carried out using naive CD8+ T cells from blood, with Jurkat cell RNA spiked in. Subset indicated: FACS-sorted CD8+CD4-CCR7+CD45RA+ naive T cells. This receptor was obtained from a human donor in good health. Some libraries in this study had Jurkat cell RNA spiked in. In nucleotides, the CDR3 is TGTGCCAGCAGTTACTCGAGTAAGGGGATTCAAAAAGGAGATACGCAGTATTTT. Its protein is CASSYSSKGIQKGDTQYF.